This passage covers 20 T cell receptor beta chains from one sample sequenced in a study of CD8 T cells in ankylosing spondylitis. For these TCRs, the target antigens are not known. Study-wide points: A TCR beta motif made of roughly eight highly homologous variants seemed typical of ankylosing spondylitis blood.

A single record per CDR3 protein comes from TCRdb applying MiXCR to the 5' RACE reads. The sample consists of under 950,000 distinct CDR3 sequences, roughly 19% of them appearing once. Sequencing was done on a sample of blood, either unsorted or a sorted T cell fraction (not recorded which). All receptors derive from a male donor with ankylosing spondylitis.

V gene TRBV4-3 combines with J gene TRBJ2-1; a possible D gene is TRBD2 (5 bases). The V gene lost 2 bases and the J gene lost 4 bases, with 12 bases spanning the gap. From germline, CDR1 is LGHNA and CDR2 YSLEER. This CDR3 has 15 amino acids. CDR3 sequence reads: CASSQFLSGYNEQFF. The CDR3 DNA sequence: TGCGCCAGCAGCCAATTTTTAAGCGGTTACAATGAGCAGTTCTTC.

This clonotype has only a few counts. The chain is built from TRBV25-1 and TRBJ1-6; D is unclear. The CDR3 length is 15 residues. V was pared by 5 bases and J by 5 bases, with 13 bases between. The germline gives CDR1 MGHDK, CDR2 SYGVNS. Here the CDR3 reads CASSPHDLDNSPLHF. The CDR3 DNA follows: TGTGCCAGCAGTCCACATGACCTGGATAATTCACCCCTCCACTTT. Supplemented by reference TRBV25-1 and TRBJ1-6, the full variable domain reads EADIYQTPRYLVIGTGKKITLECSQTMGHDKMYWYQQDPGMELHLIHYSYGVNSTEKGDLSSESTVSRIRTEHFPLTLESARPSHTSQYLCASSPHDLDNSPLHFGNGTRLTVT.

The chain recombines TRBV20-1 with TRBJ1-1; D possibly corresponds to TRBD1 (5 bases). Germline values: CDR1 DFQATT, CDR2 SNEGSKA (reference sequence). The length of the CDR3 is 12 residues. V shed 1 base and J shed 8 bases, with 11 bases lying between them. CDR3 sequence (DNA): TGCAGTGCTAGAGTCGCGACAGACGAAGCTTTCTTT. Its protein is CSARVATDEAFF.

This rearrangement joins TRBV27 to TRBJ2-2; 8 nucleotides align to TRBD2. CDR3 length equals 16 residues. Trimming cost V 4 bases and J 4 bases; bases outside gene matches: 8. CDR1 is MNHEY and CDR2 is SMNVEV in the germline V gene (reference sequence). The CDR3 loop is CASSWTGGPGTGELFF. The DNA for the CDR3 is TGTGCCAGCAGTTGGACGGGAGGGCCGGGCACCGGGGAGCTGTTTTTT.

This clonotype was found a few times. CDR3 bases: TGTGCCAGCAGCGTAGGGCCTGACAGGGATAATCAGCCCCAGCATTTT. As protein: CASSVGPDRDNQPQHF. The rearrangement uses TRBV9 and TRBJ1-5; TRBD1 aligns across 7 bases. The CDR3 loop spans 16 amino acids. The germline CDR1 and CDR2 sequences are SGDLS and YYNGEE. The V segment lost 0 bases and the J segment 4 bases; nucleotides outside the gene matches: 7.

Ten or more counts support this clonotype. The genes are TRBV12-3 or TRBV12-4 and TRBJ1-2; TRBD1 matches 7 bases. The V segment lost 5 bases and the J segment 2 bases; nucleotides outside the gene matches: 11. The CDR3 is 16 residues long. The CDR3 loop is CASSPQQGRENYGYTF. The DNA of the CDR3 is TGTGCCAGCAGTCCACAACAGGGGCGGGAGAACTATGGCTACACCTTC.

The CDR3 sequence: CASRWGGEGGGETQYF. The CDR3 DNA reads as TGCGCCAGCAGATGGGGCGGAGAAGGGGGCGGAGAGACCCAGTACTTC. This chain connects TRBV5-1 to TRBJ2-5, with TRBD1 matching 7 bases. Looked up from germline, CDR1 is SGHRS and CDR2 is YFSETQ. The J segment lost 4 bases and the V segment lost 5 bases, leaving 14 bases of the junction unmatched. The CDR3 runs 16 residues. Drawing the rest from reference TRBV5-1 and TRBJ2-5, the complete variable domain is KAGVTQTPRYLIKTRGQQVTLSCSPISGHRSVSWYQQTPGQGLQFLFEYFSETQRNKGNFPGRFSGRQFSNSRSEMNVSTLELGDSALYLCASRWGGEGGGETQYFGPGTRLLVL.

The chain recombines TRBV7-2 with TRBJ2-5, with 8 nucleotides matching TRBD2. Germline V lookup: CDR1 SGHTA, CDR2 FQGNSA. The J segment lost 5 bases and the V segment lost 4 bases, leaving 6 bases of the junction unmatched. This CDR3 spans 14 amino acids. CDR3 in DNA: TGTGCCAGCAGCTCGTATCGGGAGGGGGAGACCCAGTACTTC. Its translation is CASSSYREGETQYF.

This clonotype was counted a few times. The DNA for the CDR3 is TGTGCCAGCACCGCTAGCTTGGTGACAGCCGGAGGATGGTATGGCTACACCTTC. Its protein product is CASTASLVTAGGWYGYTF. This rearrangement joins TRBV2 to TRBJ1-2; TRBD1 might be the D (5 bases). The CDR3 is 18 amino acids. Germline-derived CDR1 and CDR2 are SNHLY and FYNNEI. V lost 7 bases, J lost 5 bases, and 29 bases lay in between.

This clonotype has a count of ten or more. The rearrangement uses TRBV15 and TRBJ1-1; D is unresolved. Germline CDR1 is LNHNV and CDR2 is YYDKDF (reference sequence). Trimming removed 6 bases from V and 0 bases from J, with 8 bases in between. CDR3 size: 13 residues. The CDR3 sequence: CATSRTVNTEAFF. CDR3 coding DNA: TGTGCCACCAGTAGAACGGTGAACACTGAAGCTTTCTTT.

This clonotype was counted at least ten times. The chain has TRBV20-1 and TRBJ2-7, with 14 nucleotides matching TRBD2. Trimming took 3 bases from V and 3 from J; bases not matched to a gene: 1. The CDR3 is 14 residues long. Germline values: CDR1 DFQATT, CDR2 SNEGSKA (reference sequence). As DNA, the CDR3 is TGCAGTGCTAGGGGACTAGCGGGAGACTACGAGCAGTACTTC. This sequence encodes CSARGLAGDYEQYF.

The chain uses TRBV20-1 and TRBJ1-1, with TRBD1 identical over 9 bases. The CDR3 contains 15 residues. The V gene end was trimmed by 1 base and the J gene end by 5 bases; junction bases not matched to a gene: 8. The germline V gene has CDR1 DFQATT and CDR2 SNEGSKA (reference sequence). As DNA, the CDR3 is TGCAGTGCTAGAGCCCGGACAGGGGTTCGTACTGAAGCTTTCTTT. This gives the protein CSARARTGVRTEAFF.

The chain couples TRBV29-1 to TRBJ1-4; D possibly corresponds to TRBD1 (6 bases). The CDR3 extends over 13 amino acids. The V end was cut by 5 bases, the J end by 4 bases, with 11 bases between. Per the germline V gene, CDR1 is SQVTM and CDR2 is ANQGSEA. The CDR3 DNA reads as TGCAGCGTTCGGACAGCCTTTAATGAAAAACTGTTTTTT. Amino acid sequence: CSVRTAFNEKLFF.

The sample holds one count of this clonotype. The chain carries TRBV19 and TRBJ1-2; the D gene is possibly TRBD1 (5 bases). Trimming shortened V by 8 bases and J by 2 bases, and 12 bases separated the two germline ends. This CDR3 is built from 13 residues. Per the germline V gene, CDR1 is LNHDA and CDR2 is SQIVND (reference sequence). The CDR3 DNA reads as TGTGCCAGTGCCGGGGACGGGAACTATGGCTACACCTTC. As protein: CASAGDGNYGYTF.

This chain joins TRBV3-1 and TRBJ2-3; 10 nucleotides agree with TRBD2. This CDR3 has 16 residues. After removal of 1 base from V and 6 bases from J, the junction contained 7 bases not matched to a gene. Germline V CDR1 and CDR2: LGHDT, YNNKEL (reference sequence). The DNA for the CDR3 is TGTGCCAGCAGCCAAGGAGCGGGGGGGTCTCGTGATACGCAGTATTTT. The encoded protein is CASSQGAGGSRDTQYF.

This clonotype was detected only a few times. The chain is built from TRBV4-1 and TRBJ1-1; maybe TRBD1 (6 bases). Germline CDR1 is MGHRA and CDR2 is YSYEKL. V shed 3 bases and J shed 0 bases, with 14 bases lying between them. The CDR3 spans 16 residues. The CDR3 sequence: CASSQVTGIMNTEAFF. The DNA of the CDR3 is TGCGCCAGCAGCCAGGTTACAGGGATTATGAACACTGAAGCTTTCTTT.

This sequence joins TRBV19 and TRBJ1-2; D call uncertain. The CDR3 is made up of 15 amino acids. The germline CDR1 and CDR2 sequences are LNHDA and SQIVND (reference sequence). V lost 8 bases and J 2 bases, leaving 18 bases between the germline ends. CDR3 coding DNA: TGTGCCAGTGGAAGGAGAGACACACTCAACTATGGCTACACCTTC. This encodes CASGRRDTLNYGYTF.

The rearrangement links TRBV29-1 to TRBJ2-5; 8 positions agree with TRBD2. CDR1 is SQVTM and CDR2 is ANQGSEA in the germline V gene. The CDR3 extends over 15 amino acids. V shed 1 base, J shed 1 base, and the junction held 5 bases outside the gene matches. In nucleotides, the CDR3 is TGCAGCGTTGAAGTCAGCGGGAGTGCCCAAGAGACCCAGTACTTC. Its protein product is CSVEVSGSAQETQYF.

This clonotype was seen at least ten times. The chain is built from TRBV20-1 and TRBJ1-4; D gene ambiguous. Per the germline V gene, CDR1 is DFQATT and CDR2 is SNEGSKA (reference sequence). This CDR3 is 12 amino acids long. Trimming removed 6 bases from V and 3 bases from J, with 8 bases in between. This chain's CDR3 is CSAWTPNEKLFF. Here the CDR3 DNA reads TGCAGTGCCTGGACCCCTAATGAAAAACTGTTTTTT.

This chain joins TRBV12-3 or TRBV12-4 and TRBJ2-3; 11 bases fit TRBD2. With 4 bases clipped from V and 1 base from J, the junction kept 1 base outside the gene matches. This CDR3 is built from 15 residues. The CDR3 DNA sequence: TGTGCCAGCAGTTGGACTAGCGGGCGCACAGATACGCAGTATTTT. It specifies CASSWTSGRTDTQYF.